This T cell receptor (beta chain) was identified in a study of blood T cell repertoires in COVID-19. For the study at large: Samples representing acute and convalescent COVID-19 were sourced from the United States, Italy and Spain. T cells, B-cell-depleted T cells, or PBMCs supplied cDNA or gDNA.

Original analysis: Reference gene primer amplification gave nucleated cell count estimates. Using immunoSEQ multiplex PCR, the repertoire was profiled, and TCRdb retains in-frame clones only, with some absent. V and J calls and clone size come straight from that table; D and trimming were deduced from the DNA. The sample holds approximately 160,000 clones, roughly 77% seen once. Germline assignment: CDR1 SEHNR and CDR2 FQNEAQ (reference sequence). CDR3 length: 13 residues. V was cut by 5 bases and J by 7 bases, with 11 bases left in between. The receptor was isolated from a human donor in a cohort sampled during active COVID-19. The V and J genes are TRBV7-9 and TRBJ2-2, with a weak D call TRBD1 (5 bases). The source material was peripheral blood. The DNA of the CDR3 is TGTGCCAGCAGCGAGCAGGGTGTCGGGGAGCTGTTTTTT. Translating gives CASSEQGVGELFF.